The 15 T cell receptor beta chains below were found in one sample sequenced in a study of cytomegalovirus exposure and HLA in healthy donors. Primers included in the PCR were 60 Vbeta and 13 Jbeta primers. The data were produced by immunoSEQ multiplex PCR, yet TCRdb's version contains in-frame clones alone and is incomplete. The profile shows some 120,000 clones, 76% of them singletons. Input material: PBMCs. Receptors were obtained from a man aged 45-65 years in good health and CMV-seronegative.

This sequence joins TRBV7-8 and TRBJ1-1; tentatively, D is TRBD1 (5 bases). Germline CDR1 is SGHVS and CDR2 is FQNEAQ. Trimming took off 1 base at V and 1 base at J, with 13 bases between the two ends. This CDR3 spans 16 amino acids. In DNA, the CDR3 is TGTGCCAGCAGCTTAGGGGCGGGACTACCGAACACTGAAGCTTTCTTT. Its translation: CASSLGAGLPNTEAFF.

J is TRBJ2-7 and V is TRBV7-2, with D perhaps matching TRBD2 (5 bases). This CDR3 is 15 amino acids long. Germline V gives CDR1 SGHTA, CDR2 FQGNSA. Trimming stripped 2 bases from V and 1 base from J, with 12 bases between. The CDR3 protein is CASSLSREVSYEQYF. DNA for the CDR3: TGTGCCAGCAGCTTAAGCCGGGAAGTTTCCTACGAGCAGTACTTC.

This clone was recorded a few times. Here the CDR3 DNA reads TGTGCCAGCAGCCCGGGACTAGCGGTGGGGGCCCAGTACTTC. Amino acid sequence: CASSPGLAVGAQYF. The V gene is TRBV7-8, the J gene TRBJ2-5, with TRBD2 matching over 11 bases. Germline CDR1 is SGHVS and CDR2 is FQNEAQ. The CDR3 runs 14 residues. Losses at the gene ends were 5 bases for V and 9 bases for J; bases not matched to a gene: 8.

This chain joins TRBV7-8 and TRBJ2-2; 7 bases match TRBD2. J was trimmed by 0 bases and V by 0 bases; bases with no gene match: 7. From germline, CDR1 is SGHVS and CDR2 FQNEAQ. There are 18 residues in the CDR3. The CDR3 region is CASSLASAGPANTGELFF. CDR3 DNA sequence: TGTGCCAGCAGCTTAGCCTCAGCGGGACCCGCGAACACCGGGGAGCTGTTTTTT.

The rearrangement uses TRBV29-1 and TRBJ2-2; 8 bases align to TRBD1. CDR1 SQVTM and CDR2 ANQGSEA come from the germline V gene. V shed 4 bases and J 3 bases; nucleotides not matched to a gene: 10. The CDR3 runs 16 residues. CDR3 sequence (DNA): TGCAGCGTTGCCCCAGGGGGCAGATGGGACACCGGGGAGCTGTTTTTT. Translation: CSVAPGGRWDTGELFF.

V and J are TRBV7-2 and TRBJ2-7; 7 bases map to TRBD1. This CDR3 is 15 amino acids long. The germline gives CDR1 SGHTA, CDR2 FQGNSA. Unmatched junction bases numbered 7, after V lost 5 bases and J lost 0 bases. CDR3: CASSATGLSSYEQYF. Here the CDR3 DNA reads TGTGCCAGCAGCGCGACAGGGCTGAGCTCCTACGAGCAGTACTTC.

As for this clone: A read error may produce the germline difference seen at one junction end. V gene TRBV27 combines with J gene TRBJ2-7; D is possibly TRBD2 (6 bases). The CDR3 has 16 residues. Germline CDR1 and CDR2: MNHEY and SMNVEV (reference sequence). The CDR3 region has the DNA TGTGCCAGCAGTATGAGGGACTCCGGCCCCTCCTACGGGCAGTACTTC. Amino acids: CASSMRDSGPSYGQYF.

This rearrangement joins TRBV6-5 to TRBJ1-1; D is possibly TRBD1 (6 bases). CDR1 is MNHEY, CDR2 SVGAGI, per germline. With 5 bases removed from V and 4 bases from J, the gap between germline ends came to 11 bases. The CDR3 spans 13 residues. CDR3: CASSPTGFTEAFF. The CDR3 coding sequence is TGTGCCAGCAGTCCCACAGGGTTCACTGAAGCTTTCTTT.

The J gene is TRBJ2-2, the V gene TRBV11-3; tentatively, D is TRBD1 (5 bases). Trimming cost V 6 bases and J 7 bases, with 9 bases left between them. Germline loops: CDR1 SGHNT, CDR2 YENEEA. This CDR3 is built from 12 residues. The CDR3 nucleotides read TGTGCCAGCAGTAGGGGTCGCGGGGAGCTGTTTTTT. It encodes CASSRGRGELFF.

V usage is TRBV7-8 and J usage is TRBJ1-5; 9 positions match TRBD1. The V segment lost 5 bases and the J segment 6 bases; nucleotides outside the gene matches: 11. This CDR3 region has 16 residues. CDR1 SGHVS and CDR2 FQNEAQ come from the germline V gene. This CDR3 is CASSIQTGGWAQPQHF. CDR3 in DNA: TGTGCCAGCAGCATACAAACAGGGGGCTGGGCTCAGCCCCAGCATTTT.

The chain recombines TRBV15 with TRBJ1-4, with TRBD1 as a possible D gene (5 bases). The V gene's germline CDR1 is LNHNV and CDR2 YYDKDF (reference sequence). V was clipped by 6 bases and J by 8 bases, with 16 bases between them. This CDR3 has 14 residues. The CDR3 DNA sequence: TGTGCCACCAGGGGGGAGGGGTCAGACGAAAAACTGTTTTTT. Protein product: CATRGEGSDEKLFF.

The V gene is TRBV27, the J gene TRBJ1-2; the match to TRBD1 covers 7 bases. The CDR3 extends over 14 amino acids. Trimming cost V 5 bases and J 12 bases; bases outside gene matches: 15. Germline loops: CDR1 MNHEY, CDR2 SMNVEV (reference sequence). The CDR3 reads CASSLQGPPFRDTF. For the CDR3, the DNA is TGTGCCAGCAGTCTACAGGGGCCTCCGTTCCGAGACACCTTC.

This chain uses TRBV5-1 with TRBJ2-2, with 8 positions matching TRBD1. The CDR3 spans 14 residues. Germline-derived CDR1 and CDR2 are SGHRS and YFSETQ. J gave up 7 bases and V 7 bases, and 9 bases lay outside the gene matches. In DNA, the CDR3 is TGCGCCAGCCGGAACGGACAGGGAGTCGGGGAGCTGTTTTTT. Encoded protein: CASRNGQGVGELFF.

In this sample, this clone turned up once. The V and J genes are TRBV6-1 and TRBJ1-2; maybe TRBD1 (5 bases). V lost 5 bases and J lost 6, with 13 bases in between. Germline CDR1 and CDR2: MNHNS and SASEGT. CDR3 length: 13 amino acids. CDR3 bases: TGTGCCAGCAGTAGGGAACGGGGGAATGGCTACACCTTC. Amino acid sequence: CASSRERGNGYTF.

The chain joins TRBV19 to TRBJ1-4; 7 bases map to TRBD1. The trim removed 3 bases at V and 8 bases at J, leaving 9 bases unmatched. Germline V gives CDR1 LNHDA, CDR2 SQIVND (reference sequence). This CDR3 is 15 amino acids long. Here the CDR3 reads CASSIGTALSEKLFF. DNA for the CDR3: TGTGCCAGTAGTATCGGGACAGCCCTTTCCGAAAAACTGTTTTTT.